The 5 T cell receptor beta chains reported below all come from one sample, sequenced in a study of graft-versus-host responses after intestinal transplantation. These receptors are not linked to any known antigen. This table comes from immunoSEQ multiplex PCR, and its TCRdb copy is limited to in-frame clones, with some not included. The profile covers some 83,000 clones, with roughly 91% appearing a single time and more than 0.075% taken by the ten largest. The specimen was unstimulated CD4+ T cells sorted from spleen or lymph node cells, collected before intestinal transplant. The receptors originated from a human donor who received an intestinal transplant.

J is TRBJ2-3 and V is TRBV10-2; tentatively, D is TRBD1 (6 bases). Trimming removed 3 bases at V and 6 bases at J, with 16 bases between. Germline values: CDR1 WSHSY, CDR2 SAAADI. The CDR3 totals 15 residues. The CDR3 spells CASSDFGQGSDTQYF. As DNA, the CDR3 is TGCGCCAGCAGTGACTTTGGGCAGGGGTCGGATACGCAGTATTTT.

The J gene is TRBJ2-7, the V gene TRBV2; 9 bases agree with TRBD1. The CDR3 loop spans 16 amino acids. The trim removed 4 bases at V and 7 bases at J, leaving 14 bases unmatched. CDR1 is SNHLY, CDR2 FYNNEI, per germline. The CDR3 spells CASSGHRGPTSLEQYF. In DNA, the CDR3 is TGTGCCAGCAGTGGCCACAGGGGGCCGACCTCCTTGGAGCAGTACTTC.

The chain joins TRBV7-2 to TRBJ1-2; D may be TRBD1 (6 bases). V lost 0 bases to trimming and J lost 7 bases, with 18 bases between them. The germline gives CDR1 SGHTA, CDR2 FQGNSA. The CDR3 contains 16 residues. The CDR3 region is CASSLAFSREGVGYTF. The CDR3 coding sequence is TGTGCCAGCAGCTTAGCCTTCTCCAGGGAGGGGGTTGGCTACACCTTC. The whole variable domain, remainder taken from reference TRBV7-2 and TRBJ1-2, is GAGVSQSPSNKVTEKGKDVELRCDPISGHTALYWYRQSLGQGLEFLIYFQGNSAPDKSGLPSDRFSAERTGGSVSTLTIQRTQQEDSAVYLCASSLAFSREGVGYTFGSGTRLTVV.

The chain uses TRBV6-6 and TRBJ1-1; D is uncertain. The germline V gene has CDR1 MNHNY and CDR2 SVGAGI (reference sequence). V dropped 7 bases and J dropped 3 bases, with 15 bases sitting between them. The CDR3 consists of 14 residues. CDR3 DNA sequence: TGTGCCAGCACCTCAAAACAAGGAGACACTGAAGCTTTCTTT. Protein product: CASTSKQGDTEAFF.

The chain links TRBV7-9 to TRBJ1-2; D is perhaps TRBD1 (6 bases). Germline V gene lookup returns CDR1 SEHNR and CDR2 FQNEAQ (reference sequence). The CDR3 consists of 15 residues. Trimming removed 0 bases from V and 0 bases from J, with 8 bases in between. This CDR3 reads CASSLAQGSNYGYTF. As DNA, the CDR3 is TGTGCCAGCAGCTTAGCGCAGGGGTCTAACTATGGCTACACCTTC. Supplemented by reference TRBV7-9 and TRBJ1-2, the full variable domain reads DTGVSQNPRHKITKRGQNVTFRCDPISEHNRLYWYRQTLGQGPEFLTYFQNEAQLEKSRLLSDRFSAERPKGSFSTLEIQRTEQGDSAMYLCASSLAQGSNYGYTFGSGTRLTVV.